These 17 T cell receptor beta chains came from one sample sequenced in a study of blood T cells in healthy people across ages. PCR was performed a second time for about 6 to 12 cycles using a sample-barcoded 5' primer and a J-beta primer mix. TCRdb fed the 5' RACE reads into MiXCR, producing one record per CDR3 protein. Here the sample spans hundreds of thousands of distinct CDR3 sequences, under 45% being singletons. The specimen was blood. These receptors were obtained from a man aged 55 to 70 in good health.

The gene calls are TRBV7-9 and TRBJ2-7; perhaps TRBD2 as D (7 bases). Germline CDR1 and CDR2: SEHNR and FQNEAQ (reference sequence). This CDR3 comprises 14 residues. The ends were cut back, 5 bases at V and 5 bases at J, with 16 bases in the middle. The CDR3 is CASSRSGAGDEQYF. CDR3 nucleotides: TGTGCCAGCAGCCGAAGCGGGGCAGGGGACGAGCAGTACTTC.

This clonotype was seen only a few times. The chain combines TRBV28 with TRBJ2-7; 8 nucleotides align to TRBD1. CDR1 is MDHEN and CDR2 is SYDVKM in the germline V gene. J gave up 2 bases and V 6 bases, and 3 bases lay outside the gene matches. There are 13 residues in the CDR3. CDR3 bases: TGTGCCAGCAGGCCGGACAGGGCCTACGAGCAGTACTTC. Protein sequence: CASRPDRAYEQYF.

The J gene is TRBJ2-5, the V gene TRBV2; possibly TRBD1 or TRBD2 for D (5 bases each). The CDR3 runs to 13 residues. Germline V gives CDR1 SNHLY, CDR2 FYNNEI. V dropped 9 bases and J dropped 5 bases, with 16 bases sitting between them. For the CDR3, the DNA is TGTGCCAGTCAAAGAGGGGACGGGGAGACCCAGTACTTC. Amino acid sequence: CASQRGDGETQYF.

The chain couples TRBV5-1 to TRBJ2-7; no clear D. Germline CDR1 and CDR2: SGHRS and YFSETQ. There are 16 residues in the CDR3. The V gene lost 0 bases and the J gene lost 2 bases, with 15 bases spanning the gap. CDR3 in amino acids: CASSLAFLGSPYEQYF. The DNA for the CDR3 is TGCGCCAGCAGCTTGGCATTCTTGGGAAGCCCCTACGAGCAGTACTTC.

With respect to this clonotype: One junction end does not reproduce the germline sequence, and a read error may be involved. The chain joins TRBV28 to TRBJ1-1; D is perhaps TRBD1 (6 bases). Germline V gives CDR1 MDHEN, CDR2 SYDVKM. This CDR3 comprises 15 residues. The CDR3 sequence is CASSLAGARDTGAFF. CDR3 DNA: TGTGCCAGCAGTTTAGCAGGGGCGCGGGACACTGGAGCTTTCTTT. Combining the CDR3 with reference TRBV28 and TRBJ1-1 gives the whole variable domain DVKVTQSSRYLVKRTGEKVFLECVQDMDHENMFWYRQDPGLGLRLIYFSYDVKMKEKGDIPEGYSVSREKKERFSLILESASTNQTSMYLCASSLAGARDTGAFFGQGTRLTVV.

This chain links TRBV7-2 with TRBJ2-1; D unresolved. Germline V gene data show CDR1 as SGHTA and CDR2 as FQGNSA. CDR3 length equals 15 residues. Trimming pared 2 bases from V and 3 bases from J, leaving 11 bases between. The CDR3 region is CASSLLRSGYNEQFF. CDR3 nucleotides: TGTGCCAGCAGCTTACTTAGGTCGGGCTACAATGAGCAGTTCTTC.

This clonotype was found a few times. The chain carries TRBV4-3 and TRBJ2-1; D gene unclear. The CDR3 length is 15 residues. The germline gives CDR1 LGHNA, CDR2 YSLEER. Trimming left V 1 base short and J 4 bases short, with 11 bases between. The chain's CDR3 is CASSQGSLMYNEQFF. DNA for the CDR3: TGCGCCAGCAGCCAAGGGTCCCTCATGTACAATGAGCAGTTCTTC.

The V call is TRBV20-1, the J call TRBJ2-7; 7 bases match TRBD1. Germline V lookup: CDR1 DFQATT, CDR2 SNEGSKA (reference sequence). The CDR3 is 13 amino acids. Losses at the gene ends were 6 bases for V and 4 bases for J; bases not matched to a gene: 9. The CDR3 region has the DNA TGCAGTGCGTCCGGGACAGATCTGTACGAGCAGTACTTC. It encodes CSASGTDLYEQYF.

This clonotype was seen repeatedly, ten times or more. This chain links TRBV29-1 with TRBJ2-3, with 9 bases matching TRBD1. This CDR3 region has 11 residues. Germline CDR1 reads SQVTM; CDR2 reads ANQGSEA. V trimming: 8 bases; J trimming: 6 bases; junction bases outside the gene matches: 3. This CDR3 reads CSIGTGDTQYF. The CDR3, as DNA: TGCAGCATAGGGACAGGGGATACGCAGTATTTT.

CDR3 loop: CSARDLGARVAFF. CDR3 nucleotide sequence: TGCAGTGCTAGAGATTTGGGGGCGCGGGTTGCTTTCTTT. The chain combines TRBV20-1 with TRBJ1-1; D is possibly TRBD1 (6 bases). V was clipped by 0 bases and J by 11 bases, with 16 bases between them. The germline CDR1 and CDR2 sequences are DFQATT and SNEGSKA (reference sequence). The CDR3 sequence is 13 residues long.

This rearrangement joins TRBV27 to TRBJ2-1; D is perhaps TRBD2 (6 bases). Trimming left V 6 bases short and J 3 bases short, with 15 bases between. The CDR3 covers 15 residues. The germline V gene has CDR1 MNHEY and CDR2 SMNVEV (reference sequence). DNA for the CDR3: TGTGCCAGCAGCCTCCGGGACTTCCTCTACAATGAGCAGTTCTTC. Translation gives CASSLRDFLYNEQFF.

The chain employs TRBV29-1 and TRBJ1-1; perhaps TRBD1 as D (6 bases). The CDR3 spans 13 residues. CDR1 SQVTM and CDR2 ANQGSEA come from the germline V gene. V dropped 2 bases and J dropped 1 base, with 8 bases sitting between them. Here the CDR3 DNA reads TGCAGCGTTGAATTGGACAGGAACACTGAAGCTTTCTTT. Protein sequence: CSVELDRNTEAFF. Full variable domain (outside the CDR3, taken from reference TRBV29-1 and TRBJ1-1): SAVISQKPSRDICQRGTSLTIQCQVDSQVTMMFWYRQQPGQSLTLIATANQGSEATYESGFVIDKFPISRPNLTFSTLTVSNMSPEDSSIYLCSVELDRNTEAFFGQGTRLTVV.

This clonotype occurred a few times. The gene calls are TRBV24-1 and TRBJ2-6; 7 bases map to TRBD1. This CDR3 comprises 19 residues. Looked up from germline, CDR1 is KGHDR and CDR2 is SFDVKD. J gave up 0 bases and V 4 bases, and 11 bases lay outside the gene matches. The CDR3 nucleotides are TGTGCCACCAGTGAACTCAGACCGGGACAGAGCTCTGGGGCCAACGTCCTGACTTTC. It is translated as CATSELRPGQSSGANVLTF.

A word on this clonotype: The junction differs from germline at one of its ends, possibly a read error. This chain joins TRBV20-1 and TRBJ2-2; tentative D call: TRBD1 (7 bases). This CDR3 region has 15 residues. Germline V gives CDR1 DFQATT, CDR2 SNEGSKA (reference sequence). The CDR3 reads CSARKQGLVTGGLFF. The CDR3 nucleotides are TGCAGTGCTAGGAAACAGGGGCTGGTCACCGGGGGGCTGTTTTTT.

Only a few counts were recorded for this clonotype. The CDR3 bases are TGTGCCAGCAGTGGCCGACAGGGAGGGAATGAAAAACTGTTTTTT. Encoded protein: CASSGRQGGNEKLFF. V gene TRBV6-1 combines with J gene TRBJ1-4, with 7 nucleotides matching TRBD1. CDR3 length: 15 residues. CDR1 is MNHNS and CDR2 is SASEGT in the germline V gene. V shed 4 bases and J 5 bases; nucleotides not matched to a gene: 7.

The V and J genes are TRBV4-3 and TRBJ2-1, with TRBD2 matching 12 bases. CDR1 is LGHNA and CDR2 is YSLEER in the germline V gene. CDR3 length: 16 amino acids. V trimming: 3 bases; J trimming: 5 bases; junction bases outside the gene matches: 5. The CDR3 DNA sequence: TGCGCCAGCAGCCAGACTCTAGCGGGGGGGGACAATGAGCAGTTCTTC. Translated: CASSQTLAGGDNEQFF.

To note about this clonotype: The conserved closing phenylalanine or tryptophan is absent in this CDR3, likely reflecting a read error. The CDR3 loop is CASSHPRGAYNEQFC. The DNA for the CDR3 is TGTGCCAGCAGCCACCCGAGGGGGGCCTACAATGAGCAGTTCTGC. V and J are TRBV7-9 and TRBJ2-1; D may match TRBD1 or TRBD2 (6 bases each). CDR3 length equals 15 residues. Trimming cost V 5 bases and J 2 bases, with 13 bases left between them. Germline CDR1 reads SEHNR; CDR2 reads FQNEAQ (reference sequence).